This T cell receptor (beta chain) was profiled in a study of Ad26.COV2.S vaccination and SARS-CoV-2 variants. Background on the study: Once or twice, 56 days apart, Ad26.COV2.S was delivered intramuscularly.

Treatment meaning: some 19 received Ad26.COV2.S at low or high dose, single or two shots; about 5 received placebo; per-sample allocation not given. Collection of the samples took place on day 63 after the first injection of vaccine or placebo. Measured with immunoSEQ multiplex PCR; TCRdb has only the in-frame clones, and not every one. Among roughly 400,000 clones listed, approximately 92% were seen once. In regard to this clone: Its antigen is unidentified.

The CDR3 covers 15 residues. Germline CDR1 reads MNHEY; CDR2 reads SVGEGT. With V trimmed by 5 bases and J by 4 bases, 8 bases remained unmatched. General observations from the study: Possibly, TCR breadth and depth analyses underestimated total T cell responses. Vaccine and placebo groups showed comparable non-spike TCR breadth. Placebo recipients showed lower spike-specific TCR breadth than vaccinees.

This chain uses TRBV6-2 or TRBV6-3 with TRBJ2-5; 9 bases are shared with TRBD1. The specimen was peripheral blood, collected in a trial of Ad26.COV2.S vaccine versus placebo. The TCR originated in a person between 18 and 65 years old who received the Ad26.COV2.S COVID-19 vaccine or a placebo. In DNA form, the CDR3 reads TGTGCCAGCAGTAAACGGACAGGGGTCATAGAGACCCAGTACTTC. Translating gives CASSKRTGVIETQYF.